A selection of T cell receptor beta chains follows, all from one sample in a study of shared clonotypes between healthy human individuals. Data came from immunoSEQ multiplex PCR; TCRdb stores just in-frame clones and leaves some out. The profile shows about 2.5 million clones, 85% to 95% of them singletons. The sample comprised naive CD4+ T cells from PBMCs. All receptors come from a man between 18 and 29 years old in good health. Some clones in this sample may be carry-over from other donors' samples. CDR3s include the opening cysteine and the closing phenylalanine or tryptophan. The D gene is left open where the match is weak. Only some rows state a clone size, as once, few, many or a class for expanded clones.

v_gene	len	abundance	j_gene	d_gene	CDR3aa	CDR3nt
TRBV25-1	16	NA	TRBJ1-5	TRBD1	CASSESGQGINQPQHF	TGTGCCAGCAGTGAATCTGGACAGGGAATCAATCAGCCCCAGCATTTT
TRBV9	16	NA	TRBJ2-7	TRBD1	CASSVEPLTGYYEQYF	TGTGCCAGCAGCGTAGAACCCTTGACAGGGTACTACGAGCAGTACTTC
TRBV14	14	NA	TRBJ2-4	NA	CASSQRGAKNIQYF	TGTGCCAGCAGCCAGCGGGGAGCCAAAAACATTCAGTACTTC
TRBV29-1	14	NA	TRBJ2-7	TRBD1	CSAIPGQGLLEQYF	TGCAGCGCCATACCGGGACAGGGCCTTCTCGAGCAGTACTTC
TRBV7-9	19	NA	TRBJ2-1	TRBD1	CASSFTGGRSVGSYNEQFF	TGTGCCAGCAGCTTCACAGGGGGGAGGTCGGTCGGTTCCTACAATGAGCAGTTCTTC
TRBV19	16	NA	TRBJ2-7	NA	CASSTLTGGRSYEQYF	TGTGCCAGTAGTACTTTAACCGGGGGACGGAGCTACGAGCAGTACTTC
TRBV5-1	17	NA	TRBJ2-3	TRBD1	CASSPGQGAPFTDTQYF	TGCGCCAGCAGCCCGGGACAGGGGGCCCCGTTCACAGATACGCAGTATTTT
TRBV15	14	NA	TRBJ2-5	TRBD2	CATSRASGKETQYF	TGTGCCACCAGCAGAGCCAGCGGGAAAGAGACCCAGTACTTC
TRBV18	14	NA	TRBJ2-7	NA	CASSPPAGSYEQYF	TGTGCCAGCTCACCACCGGCAGGCTCCTACGAGCAGTACTTC
TRBV7-9	15	NA	TRBJ1-2	TRBD1	CASSYPGQGAIGYTF	TGTGCCAGCAGCTACCCCGGCCAGGGGGCTATTGGCTACACCTTC
TRBV7-9	12	few	TRBJ1-1	NA	CASSLEGRGAFF	TGTGCCAGCAGCTTAGAGGGGAGGGGGGCTTTCTTT
TRBV28	13	NA	TRBJ1-1	NA	CASTSGPPTEAFF	TGTGCCAGCACCTCTGGGCCCCCCACTGAAGCTTTCTTT
TRBV5-1	16	NA	TRBJ2-3	TRBD1	CASRGQGARTTDTQYF	TGCGCCAGCAGGGGGCAGGGGGCTCGTACGACAGATACGCAGTATTTT
TRBV4-1	15	NA	TRBJ1-2	NA	CASSQGFRAPYGYTF	TGCGCCAGCAGCCAAGGTTTCAGGGCGCCCTATGGCTACACCTTC